These 14 T cell receptor beta chains were sequenced from one sample in a study of T cell changes during pregnancy in multiple sclerosis. The assay was immunoSEQ multiplex PCR, and TCRdb's table has in-frame clones only and misses some. The sample carries approximately 84,000 clones, 94% recorded once. The sequencing used peripheral blood, collected in the third trimester of pregnancy. Receptors originate from a female donor with multiple sclerosis, enrolled in a pregnancy study.

This chain links TRBV5-1 with TRBJ2-7, with TRBD2 identical over 9 bases. The CDR3 length is 15 residues. The V segment lost 4 bases and the J segment 2 bases; nucleotides outside the gene matches: 7. Germline CDR1 and CDR2: SGHRS and YFSETQ. The CDR3 loop is CASSPRTSVAYEQYF. CDR3 bases: TGCGCCAGCAGCCCCAGGACTAGCGTAGCCTACGAGCAGTACTTC. Using reference TRBV5-1 and TRBJ2-7 for the parts outside the CDR3, the full variable domain is KAGVTQTPRYLIKTRGQQVTLSCSPISGHRSVSWYQQTPGQGLQFLFEYFSETQRNKGNFPGRFSGRQFSNSRSEMNVSTLELGDSALYLCASSPRTSVAYEQYFGPGTRLTVT.

The V and J genes are TRBV29-1 and TRBJ1-2, with D perhaps TRBD1 (5 bases). The CDR3 runs to 14 residues. V lost 7 bases to trimming and J lost 0 bases, with 15 bases between them. CDR1 is SQVTM, CDR2 ANQGSEA, per germline. CDR3 sequence (DNA): TGCAGCGCCGGCCACGGGGGGGCTAACTATGGCTACACCTTC. Its translation: CSAGHGGANYGYTF.

The CDR3 DNA sequence: TGTGCCAGCAGCTCGGGTGAGGGATATCAGCCCCAGCATTTT. Translation gives CASSSGEGYQPQHF. The chain recombines TRBV7-9 with TRBJ1-5; the D is unclear. This CDR3 region has 14 residues. Trimming pared 4 bases from V and 5 bases from J, leaving 12 bases between. The germline V gene has CDR1 SEHNR and CDR2 FQNEAQ (reference sequence).

J is TRBJ2-7 and V is TRBV4-2, with 7 positions matching TRBD1. Germline V CDR1 and CDR2: LGHNA, YNFKEQ. This CDR3 spans 15 amino acids. Trimming at V came to 1 base and at J to 2 bases, leaving 5 bases not matched to a gene. The CDR3 region is CASSQARDRAYEQYF. DNA for the CDR3: TGTGCCAGCAGCCAAGCCCGAGACAGGGCCTACGAGCAGTACTTC.

Turning to this clone: At one end the junction does not follow the germline gene, possibly because of a read error. V usage is TRBV27 and J usage is TRBJ2-7; 11 nucleotides align to TRBD2. CDR3 size: 15 residues. Germline V CDR1 and CDR2: MNHEY, SMNVEV (reference sequence). CDR3 bases: TGTGCCAGCAGTTTAGTTAGCGGGGGGGCCTCCGAGCAGTGCTTC. It specifies CASSLVSGGASEQCF.

This chain connects TRBV7-9 to TRBJ1-5; D remains unclear. Germline loops: CDR1 SEHNR, CDR2 FQNEAQ (reference sequence). The CDR3 has 12 amino acids. Trimming left V 6 bases short and J 5 bases short, with 8 bases between. The CDR3 region is CASSLGDQPQHF. The DNA of the CDR3 is TGTGCCAGCAGTCTCGGGGATCAGCCCCAGCATTTT. Based on the CDR3 plus reference TRBV7-9 and TRBJ1-5, the full variable domain is DTGVSQNPRHKITKRGQNVTFRCDPISEHNRLYWYRQTLGQGPEFLTYFQNEAQLEKSRLLSDRFSAERPKGSFSTLEIQRTEQGDSAMYLCASSLGDQPQHFGDGTRLSIL.

V usage is TRBV6-1 and J usage is TRBJ2-3; 8 positions match TRBD2. Germline V CDR1 and CDR2: MNHNS, SASEGT. This CDR3 has 15 amino acids. J lost 1 base, V lost 1 base, and 1 base had no gene match. The CDR3 DNA reads as TGTGCCAGCAGTGAAGTTAGCGGGGGCACAGATACGCAGTATTTT. Encoded protein: CASSEVSGGTDTQYF.

The chain recombines TRBV30 with TRBJ1-5; D ambiguous. Trimming pared 0 bases from V and 4 bases from J, leaving 10 bases between. The germline CDR1 and CDR2 sequences are GTSNPN and SVGIG (reference sequence). This CDR3 contains 14 residues. DNA for the CDR3: TGTGCCTGGAGTGTACGGAGCCGAAATCAGCCCCAGCATTTT. The encoded protein is CAWSVRSRNQPQHF. Combining the CDR3 with reference TRBV30 and TRBJ1-5 gives the whole variable domain SQTIHQWPATLVQPVGSPLSLECTVEGTSNPNLYWYRQAAGRGLQLLFYSVGIGQISSEVPQNLSASRPQDRQFILSSKKLLLSDSGFYLCAWSVRSRNQPQHFGDGTRLSIL.

The CDR3 loop is CASSRVHGQSYNEQFF. DNA of the CDR3: TGTGCCAGTAGTAGGGTGCATGGACAGAGCTACAATGAGCAGTTCTTC. The chain has TRBV19 and TRBJ2-1; D is possibly TRBD1 (6 bases). The germline V and J ends were trimmed by 4 bases and 3 bases, with 16 bases remaining between them. The CDR3 runs 16 residues. CDR1 LNHDA and CDR2 SQIVND come from the germline V gene (reference sequence).

The chain is built from TRBV4-1 and TRBJ2-1, with unresolved D. The V end lost 3 bases, the J end lost 0 bases, and 3 bases lay between the germline ends. Per germline, CDR1 MGHRA and CDR2 YSYEKL. This CDR3 is built from 13 residues. The DNA for the CDR3 is TGCGCCAGCAGCCAGAGCTCCTACAATGAGCAGTTCTTC. It codes for CASSQSSYNEQFF.

This chain connects TRBV19 to TRBJ2-1; the D is unclear. The germline V gene has CDR1 LNHDA and CDR2 SQIVND (reference sequence). There are 14 residues in the CDR3. The V and J ends lost 7 bases and 6 bases respectively, with 16 bases between them. The CDR3 loop is CASTTVEVANEQFF. The CDR3 nucleotides read TGTGCCAGTACAACGGTAGAGGTAGCCAATGAGCAGTTCTTC.

This rearrangement joins TRBV27 to TRBJ1-1; D gene ambiguous. Looked up from germline, CDR1 is MNHEY and CDR2 is SMNVEV (reference sequence). V was pared by 6 bases and J by 5 bases, with 7 bases between. The CDR3 has 11 amino acids. CDR3 amino acids: CASRALTEAFF. The CDR3 region has the DNA TGTGCCAGCAGGGCCTTAACTGAAGCTTTCTTT.

In regard to this clone: The germline gene is not matched at one end of the junction; a read error may be the cause. This chain joins TRBV2 and TRBJ1-2, with D possibly being TRBD1 (5 bases). CDR1 SNHLY and CDR2 FYNNEI come from the germline V gene. There are 14 residues in the CDR3. The CDR3 region is CASSGGNPDNTGAF. The CDR3 DNA reads TGTGCCAGCAGCGGGGGGAATCCAGACAACACCGGTGCTTTC.

This sequence joins TRBV5-1 and TRBJ2-7; 12 bases map to TRBD2. Trimming removed 4 bases from V and 2 bases from J; junction bases left unmatched: 7. The CDR3 is 16 amino acids. The germline CDR1 and CDR2 sequences are SGHRS and YFSETQ. This CDR3 is CASSPLLAGGTYEQYF. The DNA for the CDR3 is TGCGCCAGCAGCCCCCTACTAGCGGGGGGTACCTACGAGCAGTACTTC.